The text below deals with one T cell receptor beta chain. The antigen is undetermined. Sequencing ends 3 residues short of the CDR3 end; the germline J gene provides the rest. The data derive from a study of T cells in women clearing cervical HPV infection. Study background: Controls' single incident HPV16 infection cleared within 12 months without precancer. HLA type could not be excluded as a confounder.

Study results and caveats: TRBV6-7 abundance was lower in cases than controls (around 0.1% versus 0.15%).

Germline V CDR1 and CDR2: KGHSH, LQKENI. Unmatched junction bases numbered 6, after V lost 3 bases and J lost 2 bases. The CDR3 has 15 residues. Each participant carried one incident cervical HPV16 infection only. Sequenced by immunoSEQ multiplex PCR; TCRdb stores in-frame clones only, minus some. The sample has 27,000 or so clones. This chain links TRBV18 with TRBJ2-7; the match to TRBD1 covers 8 bases. This receptor was identified in a woman aged 18 to 69 with a cervical HPV16 infection that either progressed to CIN3+ or cleared (not recorded which). Source material: blood buffy coat. CDR3 in amino acids: CASSPPGQATYEQYF. CDR3 DNA, as far as it was read: TGTGCCAGCTCACCGCCGGGACAGGCAACCTACGAG.